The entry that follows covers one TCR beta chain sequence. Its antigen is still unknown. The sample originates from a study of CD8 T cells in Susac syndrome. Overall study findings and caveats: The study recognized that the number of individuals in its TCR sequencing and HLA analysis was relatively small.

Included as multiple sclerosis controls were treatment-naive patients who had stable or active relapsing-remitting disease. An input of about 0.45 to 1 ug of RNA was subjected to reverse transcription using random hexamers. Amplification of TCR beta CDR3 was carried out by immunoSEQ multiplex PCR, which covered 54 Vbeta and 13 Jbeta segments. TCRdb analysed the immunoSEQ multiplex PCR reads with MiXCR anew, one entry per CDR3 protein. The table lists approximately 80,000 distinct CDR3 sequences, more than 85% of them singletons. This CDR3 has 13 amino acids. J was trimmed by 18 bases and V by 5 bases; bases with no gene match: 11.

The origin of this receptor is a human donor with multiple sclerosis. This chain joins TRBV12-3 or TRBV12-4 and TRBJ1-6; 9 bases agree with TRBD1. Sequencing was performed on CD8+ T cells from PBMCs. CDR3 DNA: TGTGCCAGCAGTCCCACCGGGACAGGGATTACCCACTTT. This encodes CASSPTGTGITHF.